These 17 T cell receptor beta chains were sequenced from one sample in a study of cytomegalovirus exposure and HLA in healthy donors. PCR primers comprised 60 Vbeta and 13 Jbeta primers. Only in-frame clones appear in the TCRdb table, and some are missing; sequencing was by immunoSEQ multiplex PCR. The sample lists around 170,000 clones; 75% to 90% were seen once. The sequencing sample was made of PBMCs. The receptor set was obtained from a young woman in good health and CMV-seronegative.

The chain has TRBV5-1 and TRBJ1-4; 7 bases fit TRBD1. CDR3 size: 15 residues. V dropped 4 bases and J dropped 8; count of bases not matched to a gene: 11. Germline V CDR1 and CDR2: SGHRS, YFSETQ. CDR3 nucleotides: TGCGCCAGCAGCACATCCGACAGGGAGAGCGAAAAACTGTTTTTT. This codes for CASSTSDRESEKLFF.

This chain uses TRBV6-5 with TRBJ1-2, with D maybe TRBD1 (6 bases). V was shortened by 4 bases and J by 5 bases, with 17 bases between the two germline ends. CDR1 and CDR2 from the germline V gene are MNHEY and SVGAGI. The CDR3 has 15 residues. The CDR3 is CASSLGGVPRYGYTF. The CDR3, as DNA: TGTGCCAGCAGTTTAGGGGGGGTCCCTAGGTATGGCTACACCTTC.

V usage is TRBV5-1 and J usage is TRBJ2-2; a weak D match, TRBD1 (6 bases). The CDR3 runs 14 residues. V lost 3 bases, J lost 2 bases, and 8 bases lay in between. In germline, CDR1 is SGHRS, CDR2 YFSETQ. The CDR3 DNA reads as TGCGCCAGCAGCTCACAGGGAAACACCGGGGAGCTGTTTTTT. The encoded protein is CASSSQGNTGELFF.

This clone was detected a few times. V gene TRBV5-1 combines with J gene TRBJ1-1, with D maybe TRBD1 (6 bases). CDR3 size: 12 residues. Germline V gives CDR1 SGHRS, CDR2 YFSETQ. The V and J ends lost 5 bases and 4 bases respectively, with 9 bases between them. The CDR3 DNA reads as TGCGCCAGCAGACCGGACAGCACTGAAGCTTTCTTT. This encodes CASRPDSTEAFF.

The chain joins TRBV4-2 to TRBJ1-2, with D unresolved. V lost 4 bases to trimming and J lost 4 bases, with 16 bases between them. The CDR3 length is 15 residues. Looked up from germline, CDR1 is LGHNA and CDR2 is YNFKEQ. CDR3 in amino acids: CASSLIGPTTYGYTF. For the CDR3, the DNA is TGTGCCAGCAGCCTCATAGGGCCGACTACCTATGGCTACACCTTC.

The chain employs TRBV2 and TRBJ1-1; 7 positions agree with TRBD1. The CDR3 loop spans 14 amino acids. J lost 1 base, V lost 6 bases, and 5 bases had no gene match. CDR1 is SNHLY and CDR2 is FYNNEI in the germline V gene. Here the CDR3 DNA reads TGTGCCAGCAGAGAAAACAGGGGGAACACTGAAGCTTTCTTT. Protein: CASRENRGNTEAFF.

The chain has TRBV29-1 and TRBJ2-3; 7 bases map to TRBD2. V lost 3 bases to trimming and J lost 6 bases; unmatched junction nucleotides: 3. The CDR3 sequence is 12 residues long. The germline gives CDR1 SQVTM, CDR2 ANQGSEA. CDR3 in DNA: TGCAGCGTTGAGGGAGGGACGGATACGCAGTATTTT. Protein: CSVEGGTDTQYF.

The chain couples TRBV19 to TRBJ1-5; D gene unclear. Trimming stripped 10 bases from V and 1 base from J, with 11 bases between. Germline CDR1 LNHDA, CDR2 SQIVND (reference sequence). This CDR3 has 13 amino acids. The CDR3 DNA is TGTGCCACTCAATGGAGGAGCAATCAGCCCCAGCATTTT. Translated: CATQWRSNQPQHF.

The J gene is TRBJ1-6, the V gene TRBV6-5; unclear D gene. Between the trimmed V and J ends, which lost 4 bases and 6 bases, there was a span of 13 bases. The CDR3 is made up of 15 amino acids. Germline V lookup: CDR1 MNHEY, CDR2 SVGAGI. CDR3 sequence: CASSSPQVFNSPLHF. The CDR3 DNA reads TGTGCCAGCAGTTCCCCCCAGGTTTTTAATTCACCCCTCCACTTT.

As for this clone: This CDR3 is also generated by other DNA sequences in the sample. The rearrangement joins TRBV5-1 to TRBJ2-7, with 8 bases lining up with TRBD1. The CDR3 totals 15 residues. Trimming at V came to 4 bases and at J to 5 bases, leaving 11 bases not matched to a gene. CDR1 and CDR2 (germline): SGHRS, YFSETQ. The CDR3 coding sequence is TGCGCCAGCAGCACCAGACAGGGGCCAACCCACGAGCAGTACTTC. Its protein product is CASSTRQGPTHEQYF.

With regard to this clone: The same CDR3 arises from other DNA sequences in this sample as well. V gene TRBV6-1 combines with J gene TRBJ2-7, with 10 bases matching TRBD1. Per the germline V gene, CDR1 is MNHNS and CDR2 is SASEGT. V lost 6 bases, J lost 4 bases, and 3 bases stayed unmatched. The CDR3 has 13 residues. The DNA of the CDR3 is TGTGCCAGCAGGGGGGACAGGGGTTACGAGCAGTACTTC. Residues: CASRGDRGYEQYF.

The gene calls are TRBV7-7 and TRBJ2-1, with 10 bases fitting TRBD2. CDR1 is SSHAT and CDR2 is FNYEAQ in the germline V gene (reference sequence). V gave up 5 bases and J gave up 4 bases; unmatched junction bases: 11. The CDR3 is 17 amino acids. CDR3 nucleotide sequence: TGTGCCAGCAGCAGTGGGCGGTCTAGCGGGGGTTACAATGAGCAGTTCTTC. Protein product: CASSSGRSSGGYNEQFF.

There are a few counts of this clone. The chain joins TRBV9 to TRBJ2-1; TRBD1 aligns across 9 bases. J gave up 4 bases and V 5 bases, and 7 bases lay outside the gene matches. Per germline, CDR1 SGDLS and CDR2 YYNGEE. This CDR3 spans 15 amino acids. The CDR3 nucleotides read TGTGCCAGCAGGGCTGACAGGGGGGGATACAATGAGCAGTTCTTC. Its protein product is CASRADRGGYNEQFF.

The chain combines TRBV2 with TRBJ1-4, with D perhaps matching TRBD1 (6 bases). This CDR3 spans 15 amino acids. The germline CDR1 and CDR2 sequences are SNHLY and FYNNEI. Trimming stripped 3 bases from V and 6 bases from J, with 14 bases between. CDR3 in amino acids: CASSDPQGYDEKLFF. The CDR3 DNA reads as TGTGCCAGCAGTGACCCTCAGGGGTATGATGAAAAACTGTTTTTT.

This chain uses TRBV30 with TRBJ2-3; 12 positions match TRBD2. CDR1 GTSNPN and CDR2 SVGIG come from the germline V gene (reference sequence). V shed 2 bases, J shed 6 bases, and the junction held 6 bases outside the gene matches. The CDR3 is 15 amino acids. CDR3 loop: CAWSPTSGGRDTQYF. The CDR3 bases are TGTGCCTGGAGTCCGACTAGCGGGGGACGGGATACGCAGTATTTT.

V is TRBV7-6 and J is TRBJ1-2; the D gene is possibly TRBD1 (5 bases). Trimming pared 5 bases from V and 5 bases from J, leaving 12 bases between. Germline CDR1 and CDR2: SGHVS and FNYEAQ. The CDR3 length is 13 residues. The CDR3 DNA reads TGTGCCAGCAGCCCTTCCGACAGTTATGGCTACACCTTC. It specifies CASSPSDSYGYTF.

The chain couples TRBV27 to TRBJ2-1; 8 nucleotides match TRBD1. The V and J ends lost 7 bases and 2 bases, in that order; junction bases with no gene match: 7. The CDR3 runs 15 residues. The V gene's germline CDR1 is MNHEY and CDR2 SMNVEV (reference sequence). CDR3 in amino acids: CASTKGQGPYNEQFF. Written as DNA, the CDR3 is TGTGCCAGCACCAAAGGACAGGGCCCCTACAATGAGCAGTTCTTC.